The T cell receptor beta chain under discussion was sequenced for a study of cytomegalovirus exposure and HLA in healthy donors listed by TCRdb under 2017. Regarding the research as a whole: An earlier analysis of 587 of the donors reported about 260 Gb of sequence data and 100 million to 120 million unique TCR beta sequences obtained from roughly 180 million T cells. Approximately 310 gigabases of sequencing data and 78 million or so unique TCR sequences were included in an early release covering roughly 600 HLA-typed donors. Of the 300 to 500 genotyped donors, over 80% were placed in the genetic ancestry cluster associated with self-reported Caucasian donors. The study aimed to test whether signatures of past pathogen exposure could be identified by cataloging public T cell receptors. The study profiled the T cell repertoires of hundreds of subjects by immunosequencing and related them to cytomegalovirus serostatus. A separate validation cohort of some 130 different subjects was used in addition to the 666-subject first cohort. To predict cytomegalovirus infection status, the study brought together high-throughput TCR immunosequencing, statistical association of individual TCRs with disease status, and machine learning. To study patterns of TCR occurrence, a later analysis re-analyzed previously published TCR beta repertoires from under 750 donors and added high-resolution HLA genotyping. Rather than drawing on any new phenotypic data, the later analysis identified candidate immune exposures from TCR beta sequences and the way those sequences occurred across donors. An earlier analysis of some 600 of the donors applied high-throughput TCR beta sequencing to assess whether each TCR beta V gene segment acted as functional or pseudogenic. Donor age, sex, ethnicity and CMV serostatus were compiled alongside the repertoire data. A later genetic analysis took genome-wide SNP genotypes for about 55% of the 666 donors and used that subset as a discovery cohort. All discovery cohort repertoires had been generated using a single sequencing platform. Both class I and class II loci were covered by HLA typing, at four-digit resolution. The number of donors typed differed by locus, with 629-630 for A, B, C, DRB1 and DQB1, roughly 550 for DQA1, approximately 570 for DPA1, and under 490 for DPB1. Four to six DR-DQ haplotypes were handled as single units for association and clustering, since linkage in the cohort was strong. Among several hundred genotyped donors of the cohort, an average of around 240,000 unique TCR beta nucleotide sequences was sequenced per donor, of which about 19% were non-productive.

V is clipped by 4 bases and J by 1 base, and the sequence between their germline boundaries is 9 bases long. The CDR3 runs 14 residues from the cysteine to the phenylalanine. The retained sequence is limited to the CDR3, 42 bases, with the frame set at the first base. The germline V gene supplies CDR1 ENHRY and CDR2 SYGVKD. Preparation of the library involved the immunoSEQ multiplex PCR assay. For the multiplex PCR, a mixture combining 60 forward primers for TCR Vbeta segments and 13 reverse primers for TCR Jbeta segments was used. Amplification of the CDR3 region of rearranged TCR beta genes was performed with a multiplex PCR assay on genomic DNA. The Illumina HiSeq System was used to sequence the amplified TCR beta libraries as 87-base-pair reads. For the original study's pipeline: Across the roughly 640 repertoires, a later analysis counted 78 million or so unique TCR beta chains, roughly 11 million of which were shared by at least two donors. Raw reads were error-corrected and collapsed into unique sequences by a nearest-neighbor algorithm in which closely related sequences were merged to remove PCR and sequencing errors. CDR3 sequences were aligned to IMGT reference sequences to assign V, D and J gene segments. Each retained sequence needed at least a six-nucleotide match to both a V gene segment and a J gene segment. Rearrangements were called productive when the CDR3 lacked stop codons and stayed in frame with V and J; all others were non-productive. Following IMGT convention, CDR3 was defined as the stretch from the second conserved V-encoded cysteine to the conserved J-encoded phenylalanine. In an earlier analysis of 587 of the donors, sequences lacking an unambiguous match to a single V gene segment were excluded. An earlier analysis of several hundred of the donors classified V segments as functional when productive rearrangements were above 56.7% and as segregating when the standard deviation between donors was above 5%. A statistical classification framework was built to diagnose cytomegalovirus status from the catalog of TCR beta chain sequences. V and J gene assignment, in a later analysis, came from comparing TCR nucleotide sequences with IMGT/GENE-DB human TR gene sequences. Using the TCRdist pipeline, a later analysis assigned CDR3 sequences along with most-parsimonious VDJ recombination scenarios. In a later analysis, each TCR beta chain was defined by its CDR3 amino acid sequence together with its V-gene family, and reads lacking a unique V-gene family were excluded. To address suspected cross-contamination and a sequencing artifact, a later analysis removed a few hundred highly shared, low-generation-probability nucleotide sequences. In a later analysis, a clonal expansion index was calculated for each public chain from normalized within-repertoire ranks of inferred template counts. In a later analysis, generation probabilities were computed using a VDJ recombination model fitted to out-of-frame rearrangements, and the results were checked against IGoR. A later analysis scored TCR-TCR, TCR-HLA and TCR-CMV co-occurrence with hypergeometric tests, applying a repertoire-size bias correction to TCR pairs. To estimate false discovery rates, a later analysis permuted the HLA or CMV assignments 20 times. In a later analysis, co-occurring TCRs were grouped using DBSCAN, and TCRdist sequence similarity was added for clustering within HLA-allele-positive subsets. Repertoires with fewer than 30,000 or more than 120,000 public chains, plus five repertoires with anomalous nucleotide sharing, were excluded from co-occurrence clustering. In its TCRdb copy, this immuneACCESS table keeps in-frame sequences only and misses some clones. Where compared with another copy, unresolved V genes explain less than half of these, and the others have no known cause. The DNA was the basis for D and trimming; V, J and clone size are from that table. This sample has a few hundred thousand clones in its table, and 83% of those were observed once. More than 1.3% of the sample comes from the top ten.

Regarding this clone: Its target antigen remains unknown. No much larger clonotype is one base removed from it; base qualities were not supplied.

The cohort consisted of 650 to 700 healthy bone marrow donors. All cohort members were sampled while nominally healthy, although unrecorded immune exposures were likely present. The donor was CMV seronegative and was included in the group of about 400 seronegative cohort members. Every donor gave a peripheral blood sample, and the peripheral blood mononuclear cells from that sample were used for TCR beta sequencing. Genomic DNA extraction from the blood cell samples was performed with the Qiagen DNeasy Blood Extraction Kit. The study at large found these results: Seventeen rarely observed V segments, including chromosome 9 orphons, were excluded from the earlier analysis of some 590 of the donors because counts were too low. A later analysis reported that several top co-occurrence clusters appeared linked to parvovirus B19, influenza, CMV and Epstein-Barr virus. A further reported finding was that TCR beta sequences accurately predicted the HLA-A and HLA-B alleles for most subjects in the first cohort. This cohort had only TCR beta chains sequenced, and the lack of alpha or paired-chain data limited which features could be detected. At a false discovery rate of 0.05, a later analysis linked fewer than 20,000 TCR beta sequences to specific HLA alleles. Some IMGT-functional V segments, including TRBV6-2 and TRBV6-3, could not be distinguished by the 87-base-pair reads and were therefore excluded. The classifier was reported to diagnose cytomegalovirus status with high specificity and sensitivity in both the original cohort and the validation cohort. The presence/absence analyses assumed that sequencing depth was roughly uniform across donors, and that assumption may not be true. In a later analysis, HLA-associated TCR beta chains showed more clonal expansion and lower generation probabilities than non-associated chains that were equally common. Correlated functional status among segregating V segments might reflect linkage disequilibrium, but an unknown experimental factor could not be ruled out. Strong co-occurrence of HLA alleles, especially DR and DQ, made assigning TCR associations to individual alleles difficult. The authors suggested that the approach could potentially be extended to other disease states and immunological phenotypes. Across donors, most TCR sequences were observed very rarely, whereas some public TCRs were present in many individuals. A later analysis found that most CMV-associated TCR beta chains appeared HLA-restricted, with HLA associations seemingly driven largely by CMV exposure. The only immune exposure information available for the cohort was CMV serostatus. According to a later genetic analysis, donors in an Asian-associated ancestry cluster had fewer N-insertions in productive TCRs than the approximately 630-donor mean. An earlier analysis of 587 of the donors showed that most TCR beta V segments appeared in productive rearrangements either about 87% or about 30% of the time, which broadly matched IMGT annotations. In the study, 150 to 200 TCR beta chains were listed as associated with cytomegalovirus. A cluster of highly shared sequence variants was judged likely to represent a technical artifact of the sequencing pipeline. A few of the identified cytomegalovirus-associated TCR beta chains were confirmed in vitro to be specific for cytomegalovirus antigens. Because HLA typing was missing for some donors at each locus, association tests included only the typed subset. V-gene and J-gene trimming of TCR beta chains was associated with a missense DCLRE1C variant in a later genetic analysis, and the association was replicated in an independent cohort. In a later analysis, the rate of TCR association differed among HLA loci, with DRB1 alleles having the most associated TCRs and HLA-C alleles having the fewest.

The source material was PBMCs. The chain links TRBV10-3 with TRBJ2-3, with a weak D call of TRBD1 (6 bases match). This TCR derives from a girl aged 10-17 years in good health and CMV-seronegative. The DNA sequence reads TGTGCCATCAGTGGCAGACAGGGCACAGATACGCAGTATTTT. Its protein reads: CAISGRQGTDTQYF.